This T cell receptor (beta chain) derives from a study of T cell responses to AZD1222 COVID-19 vaccine. Study as a whole: Pooled together were second doses at about 4 or about 12 weeks. Study outcomes and limitations: Donors in the cohort were predominantly white British and more often female, and clonal diversity was possibly underestimated. Repertoires were collected only later (after the peak T cell response had occurred). Targeting of unmutated variant regions was reportedly seen in nearly half of spike-specific TCRs.

This clone occurred a few times. What it binds is unknown. The method was immunoSEQ multiplex PCR; TCRdb's version includes in-frame clones alone and lacks a portion of them. The sample contains some 80,000 clones, about 82% of which appear only once. V gave up 5 bases and J gave up 8 bases; unmatched junction bases: 21. Looked up from germline, CDR1 is SGHVS and CDR2 is FNYEAQ. The CDR3 has 18 residues. This material consisted of peripheral blood, taken on day 0 of AZD1222 vaccination. The sequence was obtained from an adult in good health. This rearrangement joins TRBV7-6 to TRBJ1-3, with TRBD1 matching over 7 bases. This chain's CDR3 is CASSPSPRQTGDGHTIYF. Written as DNA, the CDR3 is TGTGCCAGCAGCCCCAGCCCCCGGCAAACAGGGGACGGGCACACCATATATTTT.